These T cell receptor beta chains were read from a single sample in a study of blood T cell repertoires in COVID-19. Generated by immunoSEQ multiplex PCR, the TCRdb table keeps only in-frame clones and is missing some. The data contain some 150,000 clones, roughly 90% of them seen just once; the ten biggest clones take up 11%. Sequencing was performed on peripheral blood. The receptor source for this set is an older woman with COVID-19, enrolled during active disease. CDR3s include the opening cysteine and the closing phenylalanine or tryptophan. Each record gives: CDR3 DNA, CDR3 protein, D gene, clone size, V gene, J gene. The D gene is left open where the match is weak. Not every row has a clone size; where given, it reads once, few, many or a size class.

DNA: TGTGCCAGCCGGGTTTATAGCACAGATACGCAGTATTTT; CDR3: CASRVYSTDTQYF; D: NA; size: NA; V: TRBV21-1; J: TRBJ2-3
DNA: TGTGCCAGCAGCGCGCAGTACTATGGCTACACCTTC; CDR3: CASSAQYYGYTF; D: NA; size: NA; V: TRBV9; J: TRBJ1-2
DNA: TGTGCCAGCCTCTCGCGGGGTATGAACACTGAAGCTTTCTTT; CDR3: CASLSRGMNTEAFF; D: NA; size: once; V: TRBV27; J: TRBJ1-1
DNA: TGCAGCGTTGAAGTCGGGAGGGGCGGCACTGAAGCTTTCTTT; CDR3: CSVEVGRGGTEAFF; D: NA; size: NA; V: TRBV29-1; J: TRBJ1-1
DNA: TGCAGCGTGGGACTAGCGGGAGTTGGAGAGACCCAGTACTTC; CDR3: CSVGLAGVGETQYF; D: TRBD2; size: NA; V: TRBV29-1; J: TRBJ2-5
DNA: TGCAGCGTTGACACAGGGGGCAGGTACGAGCAGTACTTC; CDR3: CSVDTGGRYEQYF; D: TRBD1; size: NA; V: TRBV29-1; J: TRBJ2-7
DNA: TGTGCCAGCAGCTTGGGCGGAGGTTCCTACAATGAGCAGTTCTTC; CDR3: CASSLGGGSYNEQFF; D: NA; size: NA; V: TRBV5-4; J: TRBJ2-1
DNA: TGTGCCAGCAGCCCCCAGGGACTAGTCTGGGAGACCCAGTACTTC; CDR3: CASSPQGLVWETQYF; D: TRBD2; size: NA; V: TRBV7-2; J: TRBJ2-5
DNA: TGTGCCTGGCGGACATACACGGGGGGCCTAGCGGGTAGCTACGAGCAGTACTTC; CDR3: CAWRTYTGGLAGSYEQYF; D: TRBD2; size: NA; V: TRBV30; J: TRBJ2-7
DNA: TGTGCCAGCAGCGCAACTGCCGGGACAGGGCCGACCGCAGGAAACACCATATATTTT; CDR3: CASSATAGTGPTAGNTIYF; D: TRBD1; size: NA; V: TRBV9; J: TRBJ1-3
DNA: TGTGCCAGCAGTTTACTGGTAGCTACCACAGATACGCAGTATTTT; CDR3: CASSLLVATTDTQYF; D: NA; size: NA; V: TRBV27; J: TRBJ2-3
DNA: TGTGCCGGAGTTCTTGGACAGGGCTTATATGGCTACACCTTC; CDR3: CAGVLGQGLYGYTF; D: TRBD1; size: once; V: TRBV6-5; J: TRBJ1-2
DNA: TGCAGCGTTGGTGGCATTAACACTGAAGCTTTCTTT; CDR3: CSVGGINTEAFF; D: NA; size: NA; V: TRBV29-1; J: TRBJ1-1
DNA: TGCAGCTCCGGCGGGGAGTCGAACACTGAAGCTTTCTTT; CDR3: CSSGGESNTEAFF; D: NA; size: once; V: TRBV29-1; J: TRBJ1-1
DNA: TGTGCCAGCAGCCAAGAGGGTCCAGGACTGGAAAGAACTGAAGCTTTCTTT; CDR3: CASSQEGPGLERTEAFF; D: NA; size: NA; V: TRBV6-2/TRBV6-3; J: TRBJ1-1
DNA: TGTGCCAGCTCAGAGGGACAGAACACTGAAGCTTTCTTT; CDR3: CASSEGQNTEAFF; D: NA; size: NA; V: TRBV18; J: TRBJ1-1
DNA: TGTGCCAGTAGTCCAGGACAGTCTAACTATGGCTACACCTTC; CDR3: CASSPGQSNYGYTF; D: NA; size: NA; V: TRBV5-5; J: TRBJ1-2
DNA: TGTGCCACCAGGTCCTTTTACGGACAGATTAGCAATCAGCCCCAGCATTTT; CDR3: CATRSFYGQISNQPQHF; D: NA; size: NA; V: TRBV24-1; J: TRBJ1-5
DNA: TGTGCCAGCAGCTCTTACAGCGGGGATAATGAAAAACTGTTTTTT; CDR3: CASSSYSGDNEKLFF; D: NA; size: NA; V: TRBV7-6; J: TRBJ1-4
DNA: TGTGCCAGCAGTTCTAGCGGGGATCCCTACGAGCAGTACTTC; CDR3: CASSSSGDPYEQYF; D: TRBD2; size: once; V: TRBV9; J: TRBJ2-7
DNA: TGTGCCCAACTGACAGGGGCGGTTATGAACACTGAAGCTTTCTTT; CDR3: CAQLTGAVMNTEAFF; D: TRBD1; size: NA; V: TRBV30; J: TRBJ1-1
DNA: TGTGCCAGCAGGCGGGCAGGGGTTAATGAAAACATTCAGTACTTC; CDR3: CASRRAGVNENIQYF; D: NA; size: NA; V: TRBV2; J: TRBJ2-4
DNA: TGTGCCACCAGTGAGGCGACAGGGAGTAATGAAAAACTGTTTTTT; CDR3: CATSEATGSNEKLFF; D: TRBD1; size: NA; V: TRBV24-1; J: TRBJ1-4
DNA: TGTGCCAGCAGCCCCCGGCTAGGTAGCACTGAAGCTTTCTTT; CDR3: CASSPRLGSTEAFF; D: NA; size: NA; V: TRBV6-5; J: TRBJ1-1
DNA: TGTGCCAGCAGTCCCCGGACAGGGCCCGGTCATTTT; CDR3: CASSPRTGPGHF; D: TRBD1; size: NA; V: TRBV28; J: TRBJ1-5
DNA: TGTGCCACCAGAAGGACTAGCGGGATAGGGGTAGATACGCAGTATTTT; CDR3: CATRRTSGIGVDTQYF; D: TRBD2; size: NA; V: TRBV15; J: TRBJ2-3
DNA: TGTGCCAGCAGCCCCCATTCGTGGGCTAGCACAGATACGCAGTATTTT; CDR3: CASSPHSWASTDTQYF; D: NA; size: once; V: TRBV7-8; J: TRBJ2-3
DNA: TGTGCCTGGAAAGCTTTCCAGAGGACCGGGGAGCTGTTTTTT; CDR3: CAWKAFQRTGELFF; D: NA; size: NA; V: TRBV30; J: TRBJ2-2
DNA: TGTGCCAGCTCGGGCCGGGACTCACCTTTAAAGAACTATGGCTACACCTTC; CDR3: CASSGRDSPLKNYGYTF; D: NA; size: few; V: TRBV11-3; J: TRBJ1-2
DNA: TGTGCCACCAGTGATTCAGGCAGATACAATGAGCAGTTCTTC; CDR3: CATSDSGRYNEQFF; D: NA; size: NA; V: TRBV24-1; J: TRBJ2-1
DNA: TGTGCCAGCAGTTACCGGTCAGAAGCTTTCTTT; CDR3: CASSYRSEAFF; D: NA; size: NA; V: TRBV6-5; J: TRBJ1-1
DNA: TGTGCCAGCAGCTTAGTTCAGGTCCCAACCTACGAGCAGTACTTC; CDR3: CASSLVQVPTYEQYF; D: NA; size: NA; V: TRBV7-6; J: TRBJ2-7
DNA: TGTGCCAGCAGCTCGACAGGGAACTATGGCTACACCTTC; CDR3: CASSSTGNYGYTF; D: TRBD1; size: few; V: TRBV7-2; J: TRBJ1-2
DNA: TGTGCCACCTCCGTCAGTGAAAAACTGTTTTTT; CDR3: CATSVSEKLFF; D: NA; size: NA; V: TRBV19; J: TRBJ1-4
DNA: TGTGCCAGCAGGGGACAGGGGCGAACCTACGAGCAGTACTTC; CDR3: CASRGQGRTYEQYF; D: TRBD1; size: few; V: TRBV6-5; J: TRBJ2-7
DNA: TGTGCCAGCAGCGAGACAGGGGGAGGCTATGGCTACACCTTC; CDR3: CASSETGGGYGYTF; D: TRBD1; size: NA; V: TRBV2; J: TRBJ1-2
DNA: TGTGCCAGCAGTTACTTCGGACAGAAACAAGAGACCCAGTACTTC; CDR3: CASSYFGQKQETQYF; D: NA; size: NA; V: TRBV6-2/TRBV6-3; J: TRBJ2-5
DNA: TGTGCCACAAAGAAGCTGCTTATTAGCAATCAGCCCCAGCATTTT; CDR3: CATKKLLISNQPQHF; D: NA; size: few; V: TRBV27; J: TRBJ1-5
DNA: TGTGCCAGCGGACTAGCGGGAGTTGAGACCCAGTACTTC; CDR3: CASGLAGVETQYF; D: TRBD2; size: NA; V: TRBV7-3; J: TRBJ2-5
DNA: TGCGCCAGCAGTAGGACAGGAAGCGAAAAACTGTTTTTT; CDR3: CASSRTGSEKLFF; D: TRBD1; size: NA; V: TRBV4-1; J: TRBJ1-4
DNA: TGCGCCAGCAGCCGGCGGGCGGGAGGAAACTACAATGAGCAGTTCTTC; CDR3: CASSRRAGGNYNEQFF; D: TRBD2; size: once; V: TRBV4-3; J: TRBJ2-1
DNA: TGTGCCAGTAGTATGTTGTCGTCGACTTTTAGCTCCTATAATTCACCCCTCCACTTT; CDR3: CASSMLSSTFSSYNSPLHF; D: NA; size: few; V: TRBV19; J: TRBJ1-6
DNA: TGTGCCAGCAGCGGTACCGGGACACTGAACACTGAAGCTTTCTTT; CDR3: CASSGTGTLNTEAFF; D: NA; size: NA; V: TRBV28; J: TRBJ1-1
DNA: TGTGCCAGCGCTAGACAGGGGGTTAATTCACCCCTCCACTTT; CDR3: CASARQGVNSPLHF; D: TRBD1; size: NA; V: TRBV27; J: TRBJ1-6
DNA: TGTGCCAGCAGTGGGACAGCCCGAGGCGGCTCTGGAAACACCATATATTTT; CDR3: CASSGTARGGSGNTIYF; D: NA; size: NA; V: TRBV6-1; J: TRBJ1-3
DNA: TGTGCCAGCAGTAACCTAGCCTCAGATACGCAGTATTTT; CDR3: CASSNLASDTQYF; D: NA; size: NA; V: TRBV12-3/TRBV12-4; J: TRBJ2-3
DNA: TGCAGCGCACTAGCGGGAGATTTGAGAGAGCAGTTCTTC; CDR3: CSALAGDLREQFF; D: TRBD2; size: once; V: TRBV29-1; J: TRBJ2-1
DNA: TGTGCCAGCAGCCTGGGACCCCTCGGGTATGAGCAGTTCTTC; CDR3: CASSLGPLGYEQFF; D: NA; size: once; V: TRBV5-4; J: TRBJ2-1
DNA: TGTGCCAGCAGCGTAGCTATTCCAGGGGGTGGCTACACCTTC; CDR3: CASSVAIPGGGYTF; D: TRBD1; size: NA; V: TRBV9; J: TRBJ1-2
DNA: TGTGCCACCAGTGCGGTAGGGGGCCCGGGCAATCAGCCCCAGCATTTT; CDR3: CATSAVGGPGNQPQHF; D: TRBD1; size: NA; V: TRBV24-1; J: TRBJ1-5
DNA: TGCAGCCCCGAATGGGGGGGCGGCTACACCTTC; CDR3: CSPEWGGGYTF; D: NA; size: NA; V: TRBV29-1; J: TRBJ1-2
DNA: TGTGCCAGTACCACCCCGGGACTGCCAAACACCGGGGAGCTGTTTTTT; CDR3: CASTTPGLPNTGELFF; D: NA; size: once; V: TRBV19; J: TRBJ2-2
DNA: TGTGCCAGCAGCCCCGAAGGACTAGGTATTGAGCAGTTCTTC; CDR3: CASSPEGLGIEQFF; D: TRBD2; size: NA; V: TRBV5-6; J: TRBJ2-1
DNA: TGTGCCAGCAGCGCAACAGGGCGGTGGGACACTGAAGCTTTCTTT; CDR3: CASSATGRWDTEAFF; D: NA; size: few; V: TRBV27; J: TRBJ1-1
DNA: TGTGCCAGCAGTTACCCCGGGACAGGGGCTATCTTT; CDR3: CASSYPGTGAIF; D: TRBD1; size: NA; V: TRBV6-2/TRBV6-3; J: TRBJ1-1
DNA: TGTGCCAGTAGAGCGACTAGCGGCTCCTACGAGCAGTACTTC; CDR3: CASRATSGSYEQYF; D: TRBD2; size: few; V: TRBV19; J: TRBJ2-7
DNA: TGTGCCACCAGTGATTTGCGCGGGACTAGCACAGATACGCAGTATTTT; CDR3: CATSDLRGTSTDTQYF; D: NA; size: NA; V: TRBV24-1; J: TRBJ2-3
DNA: TGTGCCAGCAGCTATAGGATGGCGGGAGGTAGCACAGATACGCAGTATTTT; CDR3: CASSYRMAGGSTDTQYF; D: TRBD2; size: NA; V: TRBV27; J: TRBJ2-3
DNA: TGTGCCAGCGGACAGAGAGAAGAGACCCAGTACTTC; CDR3: CASGQREETQYF; D: NA; size: once; V: TRBV27; J: TRBJ2-5
DNA: TGTGCCAGCACAAGAGGGGGGGGCCTGGGCTACGAGCAGTACTTC; CDR3: CASTRGGGLGYEQYF; D: NA; size: NA; V: TRBV2; J: TRBJ2-7